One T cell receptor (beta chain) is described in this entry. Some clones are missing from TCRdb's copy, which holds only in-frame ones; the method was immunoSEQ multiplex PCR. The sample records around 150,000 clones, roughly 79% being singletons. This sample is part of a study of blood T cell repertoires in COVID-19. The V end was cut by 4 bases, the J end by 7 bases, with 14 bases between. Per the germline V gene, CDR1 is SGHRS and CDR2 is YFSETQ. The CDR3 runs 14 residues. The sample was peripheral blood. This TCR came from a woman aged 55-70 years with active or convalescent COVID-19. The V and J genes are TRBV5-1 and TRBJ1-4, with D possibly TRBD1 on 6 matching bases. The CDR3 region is CASSNRDGTEKLFF. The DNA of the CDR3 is TGCGCCAGCAGCAACAGGGATGGGACTGAAAAACTGTTTTTT.